This TCR beta chain was observed in a study of post-analysis software for immune sequencing data. Sequencing libraries made from TCR beta cDNA carried unique molecular identifiers. TCRdb reprocessed the PCR reads with MiXCR, giving one entry per CDR3 protein. The table has a few hundred thousand distinct CDR3 sequences, roughly 46% seen once. Source material: blood. This TCR was recovered from a girl aged 5 to 17 with multiple sclerosis.

CDR3 in DNA: TGCAGTGCTAGCAAACAGGGGGGAGGGACTGAAGCTTTCTTT. As protein: CSASKQGGGTEAFF. The chain carries TRBV20-1 and TRBJ1-1; 8 bases map to TRBD1. The CDR3 is 14 amino acids. V dropped 3 bases and J dropped 5; count of bases not matched to a gene: 8. The germline V gene has CDR1 DFQATT and CDR2 SNEGSKA (reference sequence).